This record concerns one TCR beta chain sequence. This clone was seen only once. Its antigen target is currently unknown. It has no much larger one-base neighbor in the sample; base qualities were not kept. In the prospective study, participants were about 18 to 95 years old, resided in fewer than 25 geographic areas of the United States, and were enrolled through a virtual design. In the prospective study, cohorts were assigned on the basis of participant-reported clinical history obtained from a screening survey and a study questionnaire. ImmuneRACE Cohort 3 recovered participants were defined by two consecutive negative NP/OP PCR tests, healthcare professional clearance, or symptom resolution. Mobile phlebotomists in the prospective study collected whole blood, serum and a nasopharyngeal or oropharyngeal swab from every participant. Over a roughly 2-month period, participants in the prospective study had the option of providing additional blood draws and questionnaires. Blood samples from the prospective study were shipped frozen or at room temperature prior to DNA extraction.

At the junction V is shortened by 5 bases and J by 1 base, with 15 bases in between. The CDR3, cysteine through phenylalanine, is 15 amino acids long. Only the CDR3 DNA is retained, 45 bases long and in frame from the first base. Sequences LGHDT (CDR1) and YNNKEL (CDR2) are obtained from the germline V gene (reference sequence). These data belong to a study of blood T cell repertoires in COVID-19 (dated by TCRdb to between 2020 and 2021). Regarding the study in general: Collaborator samples came from the United States, Italy and Spain and covered acute and convalescent phases of COVID-19. The sample metadata nearly always contained a de-identified subject ID, COVID-19 status, age in years and sex. The material from the prospective study consisted of cDNA or gDNA derived from T cells, B-cell-depleted T cells, or PBMCs. Where available, HLA class I and class II types were taken from metadata supplied by the sample provider and were not determined by assay-based typing. Samples came from the ongoing ImmuneRACE study (first 160 participants) plus 1,254 subjects from 6 global collaborators. Subjects who had been exposed to COVID-19, were actively infected with it, or had recovered from it provided the deeply sampled blood TCRbeta repertoires that made up the dataset. The repertoires were made available in a free public database intended to serve as a resource for research on the immune response to SARS-CoV-2. Findings and caveats that apply to the study as a whole: Clinical and demographic metadata were provided uncurated, with the amount varying by source and participant.

The immunoSEQ Assay, a bias-controlled multiplex PCR, was used to amplify TCRbeta CDR3 regions from genomic DNA. On the authors' methods: The number of nucleated cells in each sample was estimated by amplification of reference gene primers within the assay. To quantify the absolute abundance of each unique TCRbeta CDR3 rearrangement, sequence reads were collapsed and filtered. Productive Simpson clonality was computed per sample as the square root of Simpson's diversity index over productive rearrangements. TCRdb obtained this table from immuneACCESS and retained in-frame rearrangements with V and J assigned. These tables miss some clones; where compared with another copy, unresolved V genes account for less than half of the shortfall, and the remainder is unexplained. The V and J calls and clone size are taken from that table; D and trimming were inferred from the DNA. The sample yields 360,000 or so clones; roughly 91% were counted once. 1.5% to 2% of the sample is held by the ten biggest clonotypes.

Sequenced sample: PBMCs or T cells enriched from blood (not recorded which). This clonotype was obtained from a woman in her twenties or thirties who had recovered from COVID-19. The sequence is built from TRBV3-1 (or the pseudogene TRBV3-2) and TRBJ2-7, with TRBD1 as a weak D call on 6 bases. CDR3 sequence: CASSEPGQSSYEQYF. In nucleotide form, the sequence is TGTGCCAGCAGCGAGCCGGGACAAAGTTCCTACGAGCAGTACTTC.